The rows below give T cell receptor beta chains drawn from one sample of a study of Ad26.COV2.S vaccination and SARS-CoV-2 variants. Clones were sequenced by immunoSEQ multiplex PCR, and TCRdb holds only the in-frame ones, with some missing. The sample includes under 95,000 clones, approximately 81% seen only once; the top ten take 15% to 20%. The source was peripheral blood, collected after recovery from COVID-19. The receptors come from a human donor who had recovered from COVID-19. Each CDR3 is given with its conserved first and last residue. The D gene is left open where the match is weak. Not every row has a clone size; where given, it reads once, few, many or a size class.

DNA: TGTGCCAGCAGTTTAGGAGGAGGGCGGTCGGGTGAGCAGTTCTTC
CDR3: CASSLGGGRSGEQFF
J: TRBJ2-1
V: TRBV28
size: .
D: .

DNA: TGTGCCAGCAGTTTAAGGCAGGACTATGGCTACACCTTC
CDR3: CASSLRQDYGYTF
J: TRBJ1-2
V: TRBV28
size: .
D: .

DNA: TGTGCCAGCACCATGGACAGGGTTGGCTACACCTTC
CDR3: CASTMDRVGYTF
J: TRBJ1-2
V: TRBV6-6
size: few
D: TRBD1

DNA: TGTGCCAGCAGCCGGGACAGCAGTAATGAAAAACTGTTTTTT
CDR3: CASSRDSSNEKLFF
J: TRBJ1-4
V: TRBV7-2
size: few
D: TRBD1

DNA: TGCAGCGTTGAAGTCGGGGGTCTAACGTCCGGGGAGCTGTTTTTT
CDR3: CSVEVGGLTSGELFF
J: TRBJ2-2
V: TRBV29-1
size: few
D: .

DNA: TGTGCCAGCAGCTTAGTTTCAGGGAATAATTCACCCCTCCACTTT
CDR3: CASSLVSGNNSPLHF
J: TRBJ1-6
V: TRBV11-2
size: .
D: .

DNA: TGTGCCAGCAGTCCCCTGGGCCTCGGGCCTCATGGCTACGAGCAGTACTTC
CDR3: CASSPLGLGPHGYEQYF
J: TRBJ2-7
V: TRBV28
size: many
D: .

DNA: TGTGCCAGCAGCCTAACAGCTAAAAAAGGGACCGGGGAGCTGTTTTTT
CDR3: CASSLTAKKGTGELFF
J: TRBJ2-2
V: TRBV5-4
size: many
D: .

DNA: TGTGCCACCAGCAGCAAAACGGTGGGGGGCACAGATACGCAGTATTTT
CDR3: CATSSKTVGGTDTQYF
J: TRBJ2-3
V: TRBV15
size: .
D: .

DNA: TGTGCCAGCAGCTCCCCCCATGGCATGAACACTGAAGCTTTCTTT
CDR3: CASSSPHGMNTEAFF
J: TRBJ1-1
V: TRBV11-3
size: few
D: .

DNA: TGTGCCAGCAGTTATTCTGGCAGCCGAATTGAGCAGTTCTTC
CDR3: CASSYSGSRIEQFF
J: TRBJ2-1
V: TRBV6-5
size: .
D: .

DNA: TGTGCCAGCAGTTACCCGAGTCATTCGGGAGAGGCGGCCAAAAACATTCAGTACTTC
CDR3: CASSYPSHSGEAAKNIQYF
J: TRBJ2-4
V: TRBV28
size: .
D: .

DNA: TGTGCCAGCAGTTTATGGGGACAGACGCCTTACGAGCAGTACTTC
CDR3: CASSLWGQTPYEQYF
J: TRBJ2-7
V: TRBV27
size: .
D: TRBD1

DNA: TGTGCCAGCAGCCCAGACAGGTTCCAAGAGACCCAGTACTTC
CDR3: CASSPDRFQETQYF
J: TRBJ2-5
V: TRBV7-9
size: .
D: .

DNA: TGCGCCAGCAACCTCGGGACTAGCGGGTACAATGAGCAGTTCTTC
CDR3: CASNLGTSGYNEQFF
J: TRBJ2-1
V: TRBV5-1
size: once
D: TRBD2

DNA: TGCAGCGCCCGCCGGGACATGAACTACGAGCAGTACTTC
CDR3: CSARRDMNYEQYF
J: TRBJ2-7
V: TRBV29-1
size: .
D: .

DNA: TGTGCCAGCAGCCAAGGGGTTAGCCCCTACAATGAGCAGTTCTTC
CDR3: CASSQGVSPYNEQFF
J: TRBJ2-1
V: TRBV7-3
size: .
D: .

DNA: TGCGCCAGCAGCCAAGCCAGACCTGGCGATGAGCAGTTCTTC
CDR3: CASSQARPGDEQFF
J: TRBJ2-1
V: TRBV4-1
size: .
D: .

DNA: TGCAGCCCGACTAGAGCGGTTGAGCAGTTCTTC
CDR3: CSPTRAVEQFF
J: TRBJ2-1
V: TRBV20-1
size: .
D: .

DNA: TGTGCCAGTAGTCCCTTGAACAGGGGACAAGAGACCCAGTACTTC
CDR3: CASSPLNRGQETQYF
J: TRBJ2-5
V: TRBV19
size: .
D: TRBD1

DNA: TGTGCCAGCAGTGAATTCGGGGACCAGGGTGGTAAGCAGTACTTC
CDR3: CASSEFGDQGGKQYF
J: TRBJ2-7
V: TRBV25-1
size: .
D: .

DNA: TGTGCCAGCAGTTTAGCAGGACCGAACTATGGCTACACCTTC
CDR3: CASSLAGPNYGYTF
J: TRBJ1-2
V: TRBV28
size: .
D: .

DNA: TGTGCCGGGGGGCCGCAGCTGAGCGCGGCTAGCGGATACAATGAGCAGTTCTTC
CDR3: CAGGPQLSAASGYNEQFF
J: TRBJ2-1
V: TRBV7-9
size: .
D: .

DNA: TGTGCCAGCTCACCAAACCCGTCCGACGAGCAGTACTTC
CDR3: CASSPNPSDEQYF
J: TRBJ2-7
V: TRBV18
size: .
D: .

DNA: TGTGCCAGCAGGAGAGGGTTCAGCTCCTACAATGAGCAGTTCTTC
CDR3: CASRRGFSSYNEQFF
J: TRBJ2-1
V: TRBV27
size: .
D: .

DNA: TGCGCCAGCAGCTTTACCGGGCCTTTCACCGGGGAGCTGTTTTTT
CDR3: CASSFTGPFTGELFF
J: TRBJ2-2
V: TRBV5-1
size: .
D: .

DNA: TGTGCCAGCAGCTTGGGGCTTCAAGAGACCCAGTACTTC
CDR3: CASSLGLQETQYF
J: TRBJ2-5
V: TRBV5-4
size: .
D: .